The 30 T cell receptor beta chains presented below share a single source sample, sequenced in a study of blood T cell repertoires in COVID-19. Libraries were prepared by immunoSEQ multiplex PCR; TCRdb keeps only in-frame clonotypes and omits some of them. The sample lists tens of thousands of clones, approximately 91% occurring once. Sample: peripheral blood. These receptor sequences come from a man between 50 and 59 years old with acute or convalescent COVID-19.

CDR3 protein: CASSTRSRGDEQYF. CDR3 coding DNA: TGTGCCAGCAGTACCCGGAGCAGGGGAGACGAGCAGTACTTC. The chain joins TRBV25-1 to TRBJ2-7; possibly TRBD1 for D (6 bases). From germline, CDR1 is MGHDK and CDR2 SYGVNS. The CDR3 is 14 residues long. The V end lost 5 bases, the J end lost 5 bases, and 16 bases lay between the germline ends.

The rearrangement links TRBV27 to TRBJ2-7, with 13 nucleotides matching TRBD2. The V gene's germline CDR1 is MNHEY and CDR2 SMNVEV (reference sequence). The ends lost 2 bases at V and 3 bases at J; junction bases unmatched: 4. This CDR3 has 16 amino acids. As DNA, the CDR3 is TGTGCCAGCAGTTTAGCCGGGACTAGCGGGGACTACGAGCAGTACTTC. Amino acids: CASSLAGTSGDYEQYF.

The rearrangement links TRBV9 to TRBJ1-6; D possibly corresponds to TRBD1 (5 bases). Germline CDR1 SGDLS, CDR2 YYNGEE. The CDR3 is made up of 13 amino acids. Trimming cost V 3 bases and J 9 bases, with 10 bases left between them. CDR3 sequence: CASSGNRFSPLHF. In nucleotides, the CDR3 is TGTGCCAGCAGCGGAAACAGGTTTTCACCCCTCCACTTT.

Here the CDR3 DNA reads TGTGCCTGGAGTCAGATGGACAGGACAGATACGCAGTATTTT. The encoded protein is CAWSQMDRTDTQYF. The chain uses TRBV30 and TRBJ2-3; 7 bases map to TRBD1. This CDR3 has 14 amino acids. The V gene end was trimmed by 2 bases and the J gene end by 3 bases; junction bases not matched to a gene: 5. Germline-derived CDR1 and CDR2 are GTSNPN and SVGIG (reference sequence).

The CDR3 sequence: CASSKSTGGFLVTQYF. The CDR3 coding sequence is TGTGCCAGCAGTAAATCGACAGGGGGCTTCCTCGTGACCCAGTACTTC. The V call is TRBV28, the J call TRBJ2-5; 10 bases align to TRBD1. Germline assignment: CDR1 MDHEN and CDR2 SYDVKM. J lost 7 bases, V lost 5 bases, and 13 bases had no gene match. CDR3 length: 16 amino acids.

The J gene is TRBJ1-2, the V gene TRBV11-2; TRBD1 matches 7 bases. The CDR3 is 20 amino acids. CDR1 and CDR2 (germline): SGHAT, FQNNGV. The V segment lost 0 bases and the J segment 2 bases; nucleotides outside the gene matches: 18. CDR3 in DNA: TGTGCCAGCAGCTTAGACCGGTGGACAGGTGCGAACCCGCCAAACTATGGCTACACCTTC. This gives the protein CASSLDRWTGANPPNYGYTF.

V is TRBV3-1 (or the pseudogene TRBV3-2) and J is TRBJ2-2; the D gene is possibly TRBD2 (6 bases). The CDR3 length is 16 residues. Germline lookup yields CDR1 LGHDT and CDR2 YNNKEL (reference sequence). Trimming shortened V by 4 bases and J by 3 bases, and 15 bases separated the two germline ends. The CDR3 DNA is TGTGCCAGCAGCCCGGAGATAGCGGAGTACACCGGGGAGCTGTTTTTT. Translating it yields CASSPEIAEYTGELFF.

The V call is TRBV6-5, the J call TRBJ2-5; 8 bases are shared with TRBD1. The V gene's germline CDR1 is MNHEY and CDR2 SVGAGI. This CDR3 spans 15 amino acids. V was clipped by 2 bases and J by 5 bases; unmatched bases: 7. In DNA form, the CDR3 reads TGTGCCAGCAGTTACACGCAGGGGGCTGTTGAGACCCAGTACTTC. Translating gives CASSYTQGAVETQYF.

The V call is TRBV29-1, the J call TRBJ2-1, with TRBD1 as a possible D gene (6 bases). CDR3 length: 16 residues. V was shortened by 1 base and J by 0 bases, with 13 bases between the two germline ends. The germline V gene encodes CDR1 SQVTM and CDR2 ANQGSEA. This chain's CDR3 is CSVEAPRQDSYNEQFF. The CDR3 region has the DNA TGCAGCGTTGAAGCCCCCCGACAGGACTCCTACAATGAGCAGTTCTTC.

The chain is built from TRBV2 and TRBJ2-1, with a possible D match to TRBD1 (5 bases). V was pared by 7 bases and J by 0 bases, with 10 bases between. CDR3 size: 14 residues. CDR1 is SNHLY and CDR2 is FYNNEI in the germline V gene. This CDR3 reads CASKTGSSYNEQFF. The DNA of the CDR3 is TGTGCCAGCAAAACAGGAAGCTCCTACAATGAGCAGTTCTTC. The entire variable domain, with the rest obtained from reference TRBV2 and TRBJ2-1, is as follows: EPEVTQTPSHQVTQMGQEVILRCVPISNHLYFYWYRQILGQKVEFLVSFYNNEISEKSEIFDDQFSVERPDGSNFTLKIRSTKLEDSAMYFCASKTGSSYNEQFFGPGTRLTVL.

The chain recombines TRBV6-5 with TRBJ2-2, with 10 bases that match TRBD1. The CDR3 has 14 amino acids. V was pared by 6 bases and J by 4 bases, with 2 bases of the junction left unmatched. CDR1 and CDR2 (germline): MNHEY, SVGAGI. This CDR3 reads CASSRTGGTGELFF. CDR3 DNA: TGTGCCAGCAGCCGGACAGGGGGCACCGGGGAGCTGTTTTTT.

This CDR3 reads CASSLGGQGSNTGELFF. CDR3 nucleotide sequence: TGCGCCAGCAGCTTGGGAGGACAGGGCTCGAACACCGGGGAGCTGTTTTTT. The chain uses TRBV5-1 and TRBJ2-2, with 8 bases identical to TRBD1. The CDR3 spans 17 residues. The germline V gene encodes CDR1 SGHRS and CDR2 YFSETQ. V was pared by 0 bases and J by 0 bases, with 4 bases of the junction left unmatched.

The gene calls are TRBV3-1 (or the pseudogene TRBV3-2) and TRBJ2-3; 7 bases are shared with TRBD1. This CDR3 comprises 12 residues. Germline values: CDR1 LGHDT, CDR2 YNNKEL (reference sequence). Trimming removed 5 bases from V and 9 bases from J; junction bases left unmatched: 5. CDR3 DNA sequence: TGTGCCAGCAGCTCGACAGGGTGGACGCAGTATTTT. It yields the protein CASSSTGWTQYF.

The chain combines TRBV6-6 with TRBJ1-2; TRBD1 aligns across 7 bases. Germline V gene lookup returns CDR1 MNHNY and CDR2 SVGAGI (reference sequence). The junction had 4 bases not matched to a gene; V was cut back by 8 bases and J by 4 bases. The CDR3 has 12 residues. For the CDR3, the DNA is TGTGCCAGCGAGGACAGGCGCTATGGCTACACCTTC. As protein: CASEDRRYGYTF.

The V call is TRBV27, the J call TRBJ2-7, with a possible D match to TRBD1 (6 bases). The ends were cut back, 5 bases at V and 1 base at J, with 15 bases in the middle. The CDR3 loop spans 15 amino acids. The germline V gene encodes CDR1 MNHEY and CDR2 SMNVEV (reference sequence). Here the CDR3 reads CASSPTGFYSYEQYF. The CDR3, as DNA: TGTGCCAGCAGTCCCACAGGGTTTTATTCCTACGAGCAGTACTTC.

This chain links TRBV5-5 with TRBJ2-2; 8 bases match TRBD1. V shed 3 bases and J 7 bases; nucleotides not matched to a gene: 11. This CDR3 comprises 16 residues. Germline CDR1 SGHKS, CDR2 YYEKEE (reference sequence). The CDR3 is CASSSQGVGGSGELFF. CDR3 DNA sequence: TGTGCCAGCAGCTCACAGGGGGTCGGGGGAAGCGGGGAGCTGTTTTTT.

The chain links TRBV27 to TRBJ1-2, with 10 bases fitting TRBD1. Germline CDR1 reads MNHEY; CDR2 reads SMNVEV (reference sequence). This CDR3 spans 19 amino acids. The ends lost 6 bases at V and 7 bases at J; junction bases unmatched: 23. The CDR3 region has the DNA TGTGCCAGCAGGTCGACCGGGGACCTTAACTCGGGACAGGGGTTTGGCTACACCTTC. Translation gives CASRSTGDLNSGQGFGYTF.

J is TRBJ2-7 and V is TRBV27; D gene unclear. This CDR3 spans 13 amino acids. Germline assignment: CDR1 MNHEY and CDR2 SMNVEV (reference sequence). The ends were cut back, 2 bases at V and 4 bases at J, with 9 bases in the middle. CDR3 protein: CASSLISGYEQYF. CDR3 sequence (DNA): TGTGCCAGCAGTTTAATCTCGGGTTACGAGCAGTACTTC.

This clone was counted once. J is TRBJ1-1 and V is TRBV5-1, with 9 bases matching TRBD1. The CDR3 runs 17 residues. The germline V gene has CDR1 SGHRS and CDR2 YFSETQ. V lost 2 bases to trimming and J lost 3 bases; unmatched junction nucleotides: 11. In DNA form, the CDR3 reads TGCGCCAGCAGCTTACTACCGGGACAGGGTGAAGACACTGAAGCTTTCTTT. The encoded protein is CASSLLPGQGEDTEAFF.

The chain links TRBV7-9 to TRBJ1-2, with a weak D call TRBD1 (5 bases). There are 18 residues in the CDR3. V dropped 0 bases and J dropped 8 bases, with 25 bases sitting between them. The germline CDR1 and CDR2 sequences are SEHNR and FQNEAQ (reference sequence). The CDR3 DNA follows: TGTGCCAGCAGCTTAGCCGTTTCTTTTGACAGTAATCTGGGCGGCTACACCTTC. Encoded protein: CASSLAVSFDSNLGGYTF.

This clone was seen just once. The rearrangement links TRBV5-1 to TRBJ1-4; 7 nucleotides align to TRBD1. Germline V gene sequence: CDR1 SGHRS, CDR2 YFSETQ. Trimming removed 2 bases from V and 7 bases from J; junction bases left unmatched: 8. The CDR3 sequence is 15 residues long. CDR3 bases: TGCGCCAGCAGCTTCGATGGACAGGAGGGTGAAAAACTGTTTTTT. Translating it yields CASSFDGQEGEKLFF.

Only a few counts were recorded for this clone. The same CDR3 is also encoded by other DNA sequences in this sample. This sequence joins TRBV6-5 and TRBJ1-5, with 7 nucleotides matching TRBD1. The CDR3 has 15 residues. Germline CDR1 reads MNHEY; CDR2 reads SVGAGI. Trimming at V came to 6 bases and at J to 1 base, leaving 6 bases not matched to a gene. CDR3 sequence: CASRWTGSSNQPQHF. CDR3 sequence (DNA): TGTGCCAGCAGGTGGACAGGATCAAGCAATCAGCCCCAGCATTTT.

The chain joins TRBV5-1 to TRBJ1-1, with D perhaps matching TRBD1 (5 bases). Germline-derived CDR1 and CDR2 are SGHRS and YFSETQ. This CDR3 has 12 amino acids. The V gene lost 4 bases and the J gene lost 8 bases, with 12 bases spanning the gap. In DNA, the CDR3 is TGCGCCAGCAGCCCCCCCGGGGGGGAAGCTTTCTTT. It codes for CASSPPGGEAFF.

The chain uses TRBV6-2 or TRBV6-3 and TRBJ1-4, with 7 positions matching TRBD1. The trim removed 0 bases at V and 7 bases at J, leaving 2 bases unmatched. This CDR3 is built from 14 residues. Germline assignment: CDR1 MNHEY and CDR2 SVGEGT. The CDR3: CASSYSGTAEKLFF. The CDR3 nucleotides are TGTGCCAGCAGTTACTCCGGGACAGCTGAAAAACTGTTTTTT.

This chain connects TRBV6-6 to TRBJ1-2; 9 bases are shared with TRBD1. V trimming: 5 bases; J trimming: 5 bases; junction bases outside the gene matches: 6. The length of the CDR3 is 14 residues. Germline CDR1 is MNHNY and CDR2 is SVGAGI (reference sequence). The CDR3 bases are TGTGCCAGCAGTCCACCGACAGGGGGATATGGCTACACCTTC. This gives the protein CASSPPTGGYGYTF.

The chain links TRBV7-9 to TRBJ2-7; tentative D call: TRBD2 (6 bases). Germline assignment: CDR1 SEHNR and CDR2 FQNEAQ (reference sequence). This CDR3 contains 16 residues. Trimming shortened V by 6 bases and J by 0 bases, and 18 bases separated the two germline ends. DNA for the CDR3: TGTGCCAGCAGTCGAGAGGAGGGAACCTACTCCTACGAGCAGTACTTC. Its protein product is CASSREEGTYSYEQYF.

A word on this clone: Compared with germline, one end of the junction differs, possibly owing to a read error. The genes are TRBV7-3 and TRBJ2-5, with TRBD1 identical over 9 bases. The CDR3 sequence is 15 residues long. CDR1 and CDR2 from the germline V gene are SGHTA and FQGTGA. The CDR3 spells CASSVTGGVGETQYF. The CDR3 DNA follows: TGTGCCAGCAGCGTAACAGGGGGCGTCGGAGAGACCCAGTACTTC.

The chain combines TRBV19 with TRBJ2-3, with D maybe TRBD1 (6 bases). CDR3 length equals 16 residues. CDR1 and CDR2 from the germline V gene are LNHDA and SQIVND (reference sequence). V shed 4 bases and J shed 2 bases, with 16 bases lying between them. CDR3 nucleotides: TGTGCCAGTAGTACCTTAACAGGGCCTCTCACAGATACGCAGTATTTT. Translating gives CASSTLTGPLTDTQYF.

The chain has TRBV3-1 (or the pseudogene TRBV3-2) and TRBJ2-3; D perhaps matches TRBD1 (5 bases). Germline V gene sequence: CDR1 LGHDT, CDR2 YNNKEL (reference sequence). The CDR3 spans 15 residues. Trimming removed 3 bases from V and 6 bases from J, with 16 bases in between. This CDR3 is CASSQQGTPGDTQYF. The CDR3 DNA reads as TGTGCCAGCAGCCAGCAGGGAACCCCGGGCGATACGCAGTATTTT.

This sequence joins TRBV7-9 and TRBJ2-4; 10 bases align to TRBD1. Germline values: CDR1 SEHNR, CDR2 FQNEAQ (reference sequence). The CDR3 runs 16 residues. The trim removed 0 bases at V and 2 bases at J, leaving 1 base unmatched. CDR3 loop: CASSLAGQGTKNIQYF. As DNA, the CDR3 is TGTGCCAGCAGCTTAGCGGGACAGGGGACCAAAAACATTCAGTACTTC. The variable domain in full, with the rest retrieved from reference TRBV7-9 and TRBJ2-4, is DTGVSQNPRHKITKRGQNVTFRCDPISEHNRLYWYRQTLGQGPEFLTYFQNEAQLEKSRLLSDRFSAERPKGSFSTLEIQRTEQGDSAMYLCASSLAGQGTKNIQYFGAGTRLSVL.